Shown below are 21 T cell receptor beta chains from a single sample sequenced in a study of cytomegalovirus exposure and HLA in healthy donors. Researchers ran the PCR with 60 Vbeta and 13 Jbeta primers. The protocol was immunoSEQ multiplex PCR, while the TCRdb copy is restricted to in-frame clones and leaves out a portion. The sample includes 150,000 to 200,000 clones, around four fifths of them seen just once. Material: PBMCs. Source of these receptors: a man aged 25 to 40 in good health and CMV-seronegative.

In its sample, this clone was seen a few times. The chain joins TRBV28 to TRBJ2-7; 7 bases are shared with TRBD2. In germline, CDR1 is MDHEN, CDR2 SYDVKM. This CDR3 has 15 amino acids. J was trimmed by 0 bases and V by 2 bases; bases with no gene match: 4. CDR3 sequence reads: CASSLVASGSYEQYF. In DNA form, the CDR3 reads TGTGCCAGCAGTTTAGTTGCTAGCGGCTCCTACGAGCAGTACTTC.

The V gene is TRBV10-2, the J gene TRBJ2-3; 11 nucleotides align to TRBD2. This CDR3 comprises 16 residues. J lost 4 bases, V lost 4 bases, and 7 bases had no gene match. CDR1 and CDR2 from the germline V gene are WSHSY and SAAADI. The CDR3 loop reads CASSVTSGSVSDTQYF. As DNA, the CDR3 is TGCGCCAGCAGTGTAACTAGCGGGAGCGTATCAGATACGCAGTATTTT.

The chain has TRBV28 and TRBJ1-1; D not certain. V was cut by 6 bases and J by 5 bases, with 4 bases left in between. The CDR3 contains 10 residues. From germline, CDR1 is MDHEN and CDR2 SYDVKM. The CDR3 region is CASRQTEAFF. The CDR3 nucleotides read TGTGCCAGCAGACAGACTGAAGCTTTCTTT.

As DNA, the CDR3 is TGTGCCAGCAGTTACCAACTAGCCGGGAACTCCTACGAGCAGTACTTC. Amino acid sequence: CASSYQLAGNSYEQYF. This chain joins TRBV6-5 and TRBJ2-7, with D possibly being TRBD2 (6 bases). Trimming removed 2 bases at V and 0 bases at J, with 14 bases between. Germline V gene lookup returns CDR1 MNHEY and CDR2 SVGAGI. The CDR3 loop spans 16 amino acids.

This clone has a single count. The rearrangement uses TRBV5-4 and TRBJ2-7, with 9 bases fitting TRBD1. The CDR3 has 15 residues. Trimming cost V 5 bases and J 3 bases; bases outside gene matches: 9. The germline CDR1 and CDR2 sequences are SGHNT and YYREEE (reference sequence). This CDR3 is CASSSQGAHLYEQYF. The CDR3 DNA sequence: TGTGCCAGCAGTTCACAGGGGGCGCACCTCTACGAGCAGTACTTC.

Details on this clone: This CDR3 is also generated by other DNA sequences in the sample. The gene calls are TRBV30 and TRBJ2-2; maybe TRBD1 (6 bases). The V and J ends lost 0 bases and 1 base respectively, with 12 bases between them. CDR3 length: 16 residues. CDR1 is GTSNPN and CDR2 is SVGIG in the germline V gene (reference sequence). CDR3 in DNA: TGTGCCTGGAGTGTACTCCCACAGGGGAACACCGGGGAGCTGTTTTTT. It encodes CAWSVLPQGNTGELFF.

V usage is TRBV4-2 and J usage is TRBJ2-7; the D is unclear. V was cut by 1 base and J by 4 bases, with 14 bases left in between. Germline V gene data show CDR1 as LGHNA and CDR2 as YNFKEQ. The CDR3 sequence is 15 residues long. DNA of the CDR3: TGTGCCAGCAGCCAAGCGGCAGACTCCCCTTACGAGCAGTACTTC. Its protein product is CASSQAADSPYEQYF.

The chain carries TRBV18 and TRBJ2-7; perhaps TRBD2 as D (6 bases). Trimming pared 2 bases from V and 1 base from J, leaving 9 bases between. Germline values: CDR1 KGHSH, CDR2 LQKENI. The CDR3 contains 14 residues. CDR3 protein: CASSPGGNSYEQYF. DNA of the CDR3: TGTGCCAGCTCACCAGGGGGGAATTCCTACGAGCAGTACTTC.

This chain joins TRBV30 and TRBJ1-4; tentatively, D is TRBD1 (5 bases). This CDR3 has 13 amino acids. The germline gives CDR1 GTSNPN, CDR2 SVGIG (reference sequence). The V end lost 6 bases, the J end lost 0 bases, and 8 bases lay between the germline ends. CDR3 loop: CACQGTTNEKLFF. The CDR3 DNA follows: TGTGCCTGTCAGGGAACAACTAATGAAAAACTGTTTTTT.

Turning to this clone: One end of the junction is discordant with germline, which a read error may explain. J is TRBJ2-3 and V is TRBV6-5; D call uncertain. Germline V lookup: CDR1 MNHEY, CDR2 SVGAGI. This CDR3 is built from 11 residues. CDR3 residues: CASRRTDTQYF. CDR3 nucleotides: TGTGCTAGCAGGAGAACAGATACGCAGTATTTT.

The V call is TRBV11-2, the J call TRBJ2-2, with no clear D. Between the trimmed V and J ends, which lost 3 bases and 5 bases, there was a span of 7 bases. CDR1 and CDR2 (germline): SGHAT, FQNNGV. The CDR3 length is 13 residues. The DNA for the CDR3 is TGTGCCAGCAGCTTTCAGATTACCGGGGAGCTGTTTTTT. Its protein is CASSFQITGELFF.

This clone was counted a few times. The chain uses TRBV28 and TRBJ1-4; weak D call: TRBD1 (6 bases). The germline V gene has CDR1 MDHEN and CDR2 SYDVKM. The CDR3 extends over 14 amino acids. Trimming removed 6 bases from V and 7 bases from J, with 15 bases in between. CDR3 in amino acids: CASSLTTGIEKLFF. For the CDR3, the DNA is TGTGCCAGCAGCTTAACGACAGGCATTGAAAAACTGTTTTTT. Based on the CDR3 plus reference TRBV28 and TRBJ1-4, the full variable domain is DVKVTQSSRYLVKRTGEKVFLECVQDMDHENMFWYRQDPGLGLRLIYFSYDVKMKEKGDIPEGYSVSREKKERFSLILESASTNQTSMYLCASSLTTGIEKLFFGSGTQLSVL.

The rearrangement joins TRBV10-1 to TRBJ2-1; TRBD1 might be the D (6 bases). The germline V gene has CDR1 WNHNN and CDR2 SYGVQD (reference sequence). The V end lost 4 bases, the J end lost 2 bases, and 15 bases lay between the germline ends. The CDR3 loop spans 16 amino acids. Written as DNA, the CDR3 is TGCGCCAGCAGTGTCCCAGGGGCGGTGGCCTACAATGAGCAGTTCTTC. This gives the protein CASSVPGAVAYNEQFF.

The V gene is TRBV5-1, the J gene TRBJ1-1; maybe TRBD1 (5 bases). The germline V and J ends were trimmed by 1 base and 3 bases, with 7 bases remaining between them. The CDR3 contains 13 residues. CDR1 and CDR2 from the germline V gene are SGHRS and YFSETQ. CDR3 in amino acids: CASSLRGYTEAFF. CDR3 nucleotide sequence: TGCGCCAGCAGCTTGAGGGGTTACACTGAAGCTTTCTTT.

This chain joins TRBV7-6 and TRBJ2-3; no clear D. Germline V gene lookup returns CDR1 SGHVS and CDR2 FNYEAQ. The CDR3 is made up of 15 amino acids. The V gene lost 2 bases and the J gene lost 4 bases, with 13 bases spanning the gap. The DNA of the CDR3 is TGTGCCAGCAGCTTATGGAGTAGTGGAGCAGATACGCAGTATTTT. It translates to CASSLWSSGADTQYF.

This clone was counted between two and nine times. J is TRBJ2-2 and V is TRBV5-1; D remains ambiguous. This CDR3 is built from 13 residues. Between the trimmed V and J ends, which lost 1 base and 3 bases, there was a span of 4 bases. Germline CDR1 is SGHRS and CDR2 is YFSETQ. Here the CDR3 reads CASSLTDTGELFF. The CDR3 nucleotides read TGCGCCAGCAGCTTGACAGACACCGGGGAGCTGTTTTTT.

This chain links TRBV29-1 with TRBJ2-7, with 7 bases fitting TRBD1. This CDR3 comprises 13 residues. Germline loops: CDR1 SQVTM, CDR2 ANQGSEA. Losses at the gene ends were 6 bases for V and 2 bases for J; bases not matched to a gene: 7. The CDR3 loop reads CSVAGTVTYEQYF. CDR3 nucleotide sequence: TGCAGCGTAGCCGGGACAGTGACCTACGAGCAGTACTTC.

The J gene is TRBJ2-7, the V gene TRBV5-1, with D possibly being TRBD1 (6 bases). The CDR3 has 14 residues. V was shortened by 4 bases and J by 2 bases, with 13 bases between the two germline ends. Germline V CDR1 and CDR2: SGHRS, YFSETQ. As DNA, the CDR3 is TGCGCCAGCAGCCCCAGACAGGTTCCCTACGAGCAGTACTTC. Amino acid sequence: CASSPRQVPYEQYF.

The chain has TRBV4-3 and TRBJ2-7, with TRBD2 matching 7 bases. Trimming took 0 bases from V and 5 from J; bases not matched to a gene: 7. This CDR3 is 15 amino acids long. Germline V gene sequence: CDR1 LGHNA, CDR2 YSLEER. CDR3 nucleotide sequence: TGCGCCAGCAGCCAAGAAGCGGGGAAGGACCACGAGCAGTACTTC. Its protein product is CASSQEAGKDHEQYF.

J is TRBJ1-2 and V is TRBV2, with D perhaps TRBD1 (5 bases). V dropped 5 bases and J dropped 3 bases, with 10 bases sitting between them. The V gene's germline CDR1 is SNHLY and CDR2 FYNNEI. The length of the CDR3 is 13 residues. The CDR3 nucleotides are TGTGCCAGCAGTCGACAGACCTACTATGGCTACACCTTC. Translated: CASSRQTYYGYTF.

This clone appeared a few times. The chain is built from TRBV13 and TRBJ2-7; 11 nucleotides agree with TRBD2. The CDR3 consists of 15 residues. Losses at the gene ends were 5 bases for V and 2 bases for J; bases not matched to a gene: 5. Germline V gene lookup returns CDR1 PRHDT and CDR2 FYEKMQ (reference sequence). For the CDR3, the DNA is TGTGCCAGCAGCCTCGGGACTAGCGGAACCTACGAGCAGTACTTC. Amino acids: CASSLGTSGTYEQYF.